The 27 T cell receptor beta chains listed next were all sequenced from one sample in a study of shared clonotypes between healthy human individuals. CD45RO-negative CD8 cells positively selected for CCR7 made up the naive population, which excluded terminally differentiated effector memory CD45RA+ cells. This table comes from immunoSEQ multiplex PCR, and its TCRdb copy is limited to in-frame clones, with some not included. This table holds roughly 890,000 clones, 90% to 95% found once. Sequenced sample: naive CD8+ T cells sorted from blood. The receptors stem from a man aged 30 to 45 in good health.

The V and J genes are TRBV7-9 and TRBJ2-5, with D unclear. This CDR3 has 12 residues. Deletions cut 5 bases from V and 4 bases from J, with 8 bases between. Per the germline V gene, CDR1 is SEHNR and CDR2 is FQNEAQ (reference sequence). This CDR3 is CASSRTPETQYF. The CDR3 nucleotides are TGTGCCAGCAGCCGGACGCCAGAGACCCAGTACTTC. The whole variable domain, remainder taken from reference TRBV7-9 and TRBJ2-5, is DTGVSQNPRHKITKRGQNVTFRCDPISEHNRLYWYRQTLGQGPEFLTYFQNEAQLEKSRLLSDRFSAERPKGSFSTLEIQRTEQGDSAMYLCASSRTPETQYFGPGTRLLVL.

The rearrangement links TRBV10-1 to TRBJ2-2; D gene ambiguous. V lost 2 bases and J lost 6, with 10 bases in between. The CDR3 is made up of 14 amino acids. Germline V gene lookup returns CDR1 WNHNN and CDR2 SYGVQD (reference sequence). As DNA, the CDR3 is TGCGCCAGCAGTGAGGGTAGCCCCGCCGGGGAGCTGTTTTTT. It translates to CASSEGSPAGELFF.

CDR3 loop: CASSFPKLPYDDTQYF. Written as DNA, the CDR3 is TGTGCCAGCAGCTTTCCCAAGTTGCCTTACGATGATACGCAGTATTTT. The J gene is TRBJ2-3, the V gene TRBV7-9; D not resolved. In germline, CDR1 is SEHNR, CDR2 FQNEAQ (reference sequence). V was shortened by 3 bases and J by 6 bases, with 19 bases between the two germline ends. The CDR3 sequence is 16 residues long.

This clone was observed a handful of times. The chain uses TRBV28 and TRBJ2-5; the D gene is possibly TRBD1 (6 bases). V lost 6 bases and J 5 bases, leaving 22 bases between the germline ends. Germline assignment: CDR1 MDHEN and CDR2 SYDVKM. This CDR3 is built from 16 residues. CDR3 sequence reads: CASSLHPQGIGETQYF. In DNA, the CDR3 is TGTGCCAGCAGCCTTCACCCACAGGGTATCGGCGAGACCCAGTACTTC.

To note about this clone: This sample includes further DNA sequences coding for the same CDR3. V gene TRBV27 combines with J gene TRBJ1-4; TRBD1 might be the D (6 bases). With 1 base removed from V and 8 bases from J, the gap between germline ends came to 11 bases. There are 14 residues in the CDR3. Germline V gives CDR1 MNHEY, CDR2 SMNVEV (reference sequence). CDR3 loop: CASSLLGGGEKLFF. CDR3 bases: TGTGCCAGCAGTTTATTGGGGGGCGGCGAAAAACTGTTTTTT.

The chain is built from TRBV4-1 and TRBJ2-1; 7 nucleotides align to TRBD2. CDR1 is MGHRA, CDR2 YSYEKL, per germline. The V segment lost 0 bases and the J segment 5 bases; nucleotides outside the gene matches: 4. The CDR3 spans 15 residues. The CDR3, as DNA: TGCGCCAGCAGCCAAGATGCGGGAGCGGACAATGAGCAGTTCTTC. Its translation: CASSQDAGADNEQFF.

Turning to this clone: Other DNA sequences in the same sample also yield this CDR3. The genes are TRBV5-4 and TRBJ2-7, with 10 bases matching TRBD2. Per germline, CDR1 SGHNT and CDR2 YYREEE (reference sequence). The CDR3 is 14 amino acids. Trimming at V came to 4 bases and at J to 3 bases, leaving 4 bases not matched to a gene. Here the CDR3 DNA reads TGTGCCAGCAGCCCGCGGACTAGCGGCTACGAGCAGTACTTC. This sequence encodes CASSPRTSGYEQYF.

This clone turned up a few times. V and J are TRBV2 and TRBJ1-5, with TRBD1 identical over 9 bases. Per germline, CDR1 SNHLY and CDR2 FYNNEI. V lost 0 bases and J lost 4; bases outside the gene matches: 1. The CDR3 sequence is 15 residues long. CDR3 amino acids: CASSEAGQGNQPQHF. The CDR3 nucleotides read TGTGCCAGCAGTGAAGCAGGACAGGGGAATCAGCCCCAGCATTTT.

This chain uses TRBV7-9 with TRBJ2-7; TRBD1 matches 11 bases. CDR1 is SEHNR, CDR2 FQNEAQ, per germline (reference sequence). The CDR3 is 14 residues long. Trimming cost V 3 bases and J 7 bases; bases outside gene matches: 5. DNA of the CDR3: TGTGCCAGCAGCTTGGACAGGGGGCTAAAAGAGCAGTACTTC. Translation gives CASSLDRGLKEQYF.

The CDR3 region is CASSQRERQAYGYTF. In DNA, the CDR3 is TGCGCCAGCAGCCAGAGGGAGAGACAGGCGTATGGCTACACCTTC. J is TRBJ1-2 and V is TRBV4-3; possibly TRBD1 for D (6 bases). The CDR3 is 15 residues long. The V gene lost 3 bases and the J gene lost 5 bases, with 16 bases spanning the gap. Germline CDR1 LGHNA, CDR2 YSLEER.

This chain links TRBV27 with TRBJ2-6; D gene unclear. The V end lost 8 bases, the J end lost 1 base, and 6 bases lay between the germline ends. Germline CDR1 MNHEY, CDR2 SMNVEV (reference sequence). The CDR3 spans 13 residues. The chain's CDR3 is CASARSGANVLTF. DNA of the CDR3: TGTGCCAGCGCCCGGTCTGGGGCCAACGTCCTGACTTTC. Complete variable domain (other parts from reference TRBV27 and TRBJ2-6): EAQVTQNPRYLITVTGKKLTVTCSQNMNHEYMSWYRQDPGLGLRQIYYSMNVEVTDKGDVPEGYKVSRKEKRNFPLILESPSPNQTSLYFCASARSGANVLTFGAGSRLTVL.

This sequence joins TRBV4-3 and TRBJ2-5, with D tentatively TRBD1 or TRBD2 (5 bases each). Trimming stripped 2 bases from V and 0 bases from J, with 13 bases between. The CDR3 runs 16 residues. Germline V gene lookup returns CDR1 LGHNA and CDR2 YSLEER. The CDR3 DNA follows: TGCGCCAGCAGCCAATATGGGGACGGCAACCAAGAGACCCAGTACTTC. Its protein product is CASSQYGDGNQETQYF.

Turning to this clone: Additional DNA sequences in this sample encode the identical CDR3. The V gene is TRBV9, the J gene TRBJ1-1; D is uncertain. The CDR3 extends over 14 amino acids. The ends were cut back, 4 bases at V and 7 bases at J, with 17 bases in the middle. Germline values: CDR1 SGDLS, CDR2 YYNGEE. The CDR3 loop reads CASSPQDPVGEAFF. CDR3 nucleotide sequence: TGTGCCAGCAGCCCCCAGGACCCGGTCGGTGAAGCTTTCTTT. Based on the CDR3 plus reference TRBV9 and TRBJ1-1, the full variable domain is DSGVTQTPKHLITATGQRVTLRCSPRSGDLSVYWYQQSLDQGLQFLIQYYNGEERAKGNILERFSAQQFPDLHSELNLSSLELGDSALYFCASSPQDPVGEAFFGQGTRLTVV.

The chain combines TRBV10-1 with TRBJ1-1; D may be TRBD1 (5 bases). The germline CDR1 and CDR2 sequences are WNHNN and SYGVQD (reference sequence). CDR3 length equals 15 residues. V was clipped by 4 bases and J by 1 base, with 13 bases between them. CDR3 amino acids: CASSASGTGNTEAFF. CDR3 DNA sequence: TGCGCCAGCAGTGCATCCGGGACGGGGAACACTGAAGCTTTCTTT.

The V gene is TRBV4-1, the J gene TRBJ1-5; D is ambiguous. CDR3 length: 15 residues. Germline values: CDR1 MGHRA, CDR2 YSYEKL. Trimming took 3 bases from V and 4 from J, leaving 13 bases between them. The CDR3 region has the DNA TGCGCCAGCAGCCACGCCACCATCCCGAATCAGCCCCAGCATTTT. This gives the protein CASSHATIPNQPQHF.

This sequence joins TRBV7-9 and TRBJ1-3; D is undetermined. The CDR3 runs 18 residues. V was clipped by 2 bases and J by 0 bases, with 17 bases between them. Germline CDR1 and CDR2: SEHNR and FQNEAQ (reference sequence). CDR3: CASSLTGTELLSGNTIYF. DNA for the CDR3: TGTGCCAGCAGCTTAACGGGCACAGAATTGCTCTCTGGAAACACCATATATTTT.

V is TRBV2 and J is TRBJ2-7; D may be TRBD1 or TRBD2 (5 bases each). CDR1 and CDR2 (germline): SNHLY, FYNNEI. The V end lost 6 bases, the J end lost 2 bases, and 11 bases lay between the germline ends. The CDR3 runs 13 residues. The CDR3 here is CASRWDGAYEQYF. The CDR3 DNA follows: TGTGCCAGCAGATGGGACGGCGCCTACGAGCAGTACTTC.

CDR3 bases: TGTGCCAGCAGCTTTGTCGGGCGAGGGACAGGGGATCTTCAACTGTTTTTT. It translates to CASSFVGRGTGDLQLFF. V is TRBV5-5 and J is TRBJ1-4, with 10 bases fitting TRBD1. The germline V gene encodes CDR1 SGHKS and CDR2 YYEKEE (reference sequence). V trimming: 2 bases; J trimming: 12 bases; junction bases outside the gene matches: 16. The CDR3 consists of 17 residues.

This rearrangement joins TRBV6-1 to TRBJ2-1, with 9 bases identical to TRBD1. V dropped 5 bases and J dropped 6; count of bases not matched to a gene: 2. The CDR3 loop spans 13 amino acids. Germline loops: CDR1 MNHNS, CDR2 SASEGT. The CDR3 region is CASSLDRGNEQFF. CDR3 DNA sequence: TGTGCCAGCAGTTTGGACAGGGGCAATGAGCAGTTCTTC.

The chain employs TRBV27 and TRBJ2-7; D remains unclear. This CDR3 comprises 13 residues. The V end lost 5 bases, the J end lost 3 bases, and 11 bases lay between the germline ends. Germline CDR1 MNHEY, CDR2 SMNVEV (reference sequence). In DNA form, the CDR3 reads TGTGCCAGCAGTCCCCTTCTTGTCTACGAGCAGTACTTC. Its translation is CASSPLLVYEQYF.

The chain joins TRBV4-3 to TRBJ1-4, with D hard to call. V lost 4 bases and J lost 8, with 14 bases in between. This CDR3 region has 14 residues. Germline-derived CDR1 and CDR2 are LGHNA and YSLEER. CDR3 nucleotide sequence: TGCGCCAGCAGCCTCTGGCGGTCGGAGGAAAAACTGTTTTTT. Its translation: CASSLWRSEEKLFF.

V usage is TRBV27 and J usage is TRBJ2-1, with 14 nucleotides matching TRBD2. V gave up 3 bases and J gave up 8 bases; unmatched junction bases: 15. There are 19 residues in the CDR3. CDR1 and CDR2 (germline): MNHEY, SMNVEV (reference sequence). CDR3: CASSFRIVGLAGASDEQFF. DNA for the CDR3: TGTGCCAGCAGTTTCAGAATTGTGGGACTAGCGGGAGCCAGCGATGAGCAGTTCTTC.

This clone was recorded once. J is TRBJ2-3 and V is TRBV2, with 13 positions matching TRBD2. Germline trimming cut 1 base from V and 2 bases from J; bases unmatched to any gene: 9. Germline V gene sequence: CDR1 SNHLY, CDR2 FYNNEI. This CDR3 region has 19 residues. The CDR3 loop is CASSEGGLAGKRATDTQYF. The CDR3 region has the DNA TGTGCCAGCAGTGAAGGGGGACTAGCGGGAAAGCGGGCCACAGATACGCAGTATTTT.

The chain joins TRBV2 to TRBJ1-5; TRBD1 agrees at 10 bases. Germline loops: CDR1 SNHLY, CDR2 FYNNEI. CDR3 length equals 15 residues. Unmatched junction bases numbered 4, after V lost 3 bases and J lost 5 bases. The CDR3 here is CASSDRDRGDQPQHF. The CDR3 DNA reads as TGTGCCAGCAGTGACAGGGACAGGGGAGATCAGCCCCAGCATTTT.

The chain links TRBV2 to TRBJ2-1; 9 bases agree with TRBD2. The CDR3 sequence is 16 residues long. Per the germline V gene, CDR1 is SNHLY and CDR2 is FYNNEI. After removal of 7 bases from V and 4 bases from J, the junction contained 11 bases not matched to a gene. CDR3 sequence reads: CASTRRVAGVYNEQFF. Written as DNA, the CDR3 is TGTGCCAGCACCCGGCGGGTAGCGGGAGTTTACAATGAGCAGTTCTTC.

This chain connects TRBV10-3 to TRBJ1-4; no clear D. The V gene's germline CDR1 is ENHRY and CDR2 SYGVKD. V gave up 3 bases and J gave up 5 bases, with 7 bases separating them. The CDR3 extends over 13 amino acids. The CDR3 DNA follows: TGTGCCATCAGTGACTTAGGCAATGAAAAACTGTTTTTT. Translation: CAISDLGNEKLFF.

This clone has a handful of counts. V usage is TRBV28 and J usage is TRBJ2-7, with TRBD1 matching over 7 bases. J gave up 5 bases and V 2 bases, and 3 bases lay outside the gene matches. Germline CDR1 is MDHEN and CDR2 is SYDVKM. The length of the CDR3 is 13 residues. The CDR3 reads CASSLGRGHEQYF. DNA of the CDR3: TGTGCCAGCAGTTTAGGTAGGGGGCACGAGCAGTACTTC.